The rows below give T cell receptor beta chains drawn from one sample of a study of T cells after posttransplantation cyclophosphamide. The table came from immunoSEQ multiplex PCR; TCRdb's copy has only in-frame clones and leaves some out. The sample includes tens of thousands of clones, none of them occurring once. The sample was PBMCs. Source of these receptors: a man in his forties in good health, CMV-negative, and a related stem cell transplant donor. The CDR3 runs from the conserved cysteine through the conserved F or W. Fields, in order: J gene, clone size, D gene, V gene, CDR3 protein, CDR3 DNA. The D gene is left open where the match is weak. Clone size is shown for a subset of rows, as once, few, many or a class of expanded clone.

>TRBJ2-1|many|TRBD2|TRBV19
CASSIQREVQFF
TGTGCCAGTAGTATCCAGCGGGAGGTACAGTTCTTC
>TRBJ2-3|many|NA|TRBV15
CATSRGGGAKDTQYF
TGTGCCACCAGCAGGGGAGGGGGGGCTAAGGATACGCAGTATTTT
>TRBJ2-7|many|TRBD1|TRBV7-9
CASSPPGTDYEQYF
TGTGCCAGCAGCCCTCCCGGGACAGACTACGAGCAGTACTTC
>TRBJ2-1|many|TRBD2|TRBV29-1
CSVDVAGTPHNEQFF
TGCAGCGTCGATGTAGCGGGAACCCCCCACAATGAGCAGTTCTTC
>TRBJ2-7|many|NA|TRBV9
CASSVDAVGGEQYF
TGTGCCAGCAGCGTAGATGCCGTGGGGGGAGAGCAGTACTTC
>TRBJ2-5|many|NA|TRBV28
CASSLGPGRETQYF
TGTGCCAGCAGTTTAGGTCCGGGGAGAGAGACCCAGTACTTC
>TRBJ2-1|many|TRBD2|TRBV14
CASSGPGLVGNEQFF
TGTGCCAGCAGCGGACCGGGACTAGTAGGCAATGAGCAGTTCTTC
>TRBJ2-1|many|NA|TRBV10-1
CASKNGNEQFF
TGCGCCAGCAAGAACGGCAATGAGCAGTTCTTC
>TRBJ2-3|many|NA|TRBV5-4
CASSLAGYSTDTQYF
TGTGCCAGCAGCTTGGCCGGGTATAGCACAGATACGCAGTATTTT
>TRBJ2-1|many|TRBD2|TRBV7-9
CASSASSGAYNEQFF
TGTGCCAGCAGCGCTTCTAGCGGAGCCTACAATGAGCAGTTCTTC
>TRBJ2-1|many|TRBD2|TRBV7-6
CASSLSKAGDGEQFF
TGTGCCAGCAGCTTAAGTAAAGCGGGAGACGGTGAGCAGTTCTTC
>TRBJ2-3|many|NA|TRBV28
CASIRAEGLDTQYF
TGTGCCAGCATCAGGGCCGAAGGGTTAGATACGCAGTATTTT
>TRBJ2-7|few|NA|TRBV6-1
CASRPRGSSYEQYF
TGTGCCAGCAGGCCTCGAGGGAGCTCCTACGAGCAGTACTTC
>TRBJ1-4|many|NA|TRBV28
CASSLYGLANEKLFF
TGTGCCAGCAGTTTATACGGGTTGGCTAATGAAAAACTGTTTTTT
>TRBJ1-2|many|TRBD1|TRBV9
CASSVDEGQGGYGYTF
TGTGCCAGCAGCGTAGACGAGGGACAGGGGGGCTATGGCTACACCTTC
>TRBJ2-4|many|NA|TRBV10-3
CAISESERVAKNIQYF
TGTGCCATCAGTGAGTCCGAGAGGGTTGCCAAAAACATTCAGTACTTC
>TRBJ1-5|many|NA|TRBV18
CASSPSGNQPQHF
TGTGCCAGCTCACCCAGTGGCAATCAGCCCCAGCATTTT
>TRBJ1-1|many|TRBD1|TRBV5-1
CASSRDRGNTEAFF
TGCGCCAGCAGTAGAGACAGGGGGAACACTGAAGCTTTCTTT
>TRBJ2-2|many|TRBD2|TRBV5-1
CASSVRTSGINTGELFF
TGCGCCAGCAGCGTCCGTACTAGCGGGATCAACACCGGGGAGCTGTTTTTT
>TRBJ1-3|many|NA|TRBV28
CAIHGGPSGNTIYF
TGTGCCATACACGGGGGTCCCTCTGGAAACACCATATATTTT
>TRBJ1-2|many|NA|TRBV5-4
CASSLEQGLGGYTF
TGTGCCAGCAGCTTGGAACAGGGATTGGGAGGCTACACCTTC
>TRBJ2-5|many|TRBD1|TRBV6-1
CASSGGQWQETQYF
TGTGCCAGCAGTGGGGGACAGTGGCAAGAGACCCAGTACTTC
>TRBJ2-5|many|TRBD2|TRBV7-7
CASSLISGRWETQYF
TGTGCCAGCAGCTTAATTAGCGGGAGATGGGAGACCCAGTACTTC
>TRBJ2-3|many|NA|TRBV7-7
CASSMELSGTQYF
TGTGCTAGCAGCATGGAACTATCTGGTACGCAGTATTTT
>TRBJ2-7|few|NA|TRBV28
CASSFSGRTYEQYF
TGTGCCAGCAGTTTCTCTGGGAGGACCTACGAGCAGTACTTC
>TRBJ2-7|many|NA|TRBV30
CAWSVNILDKGHF
TGTGCCTGGAGTGTAAATATTCTGGACAAAGGGCACTTC
>TRBJ2-7|NA|TRBD1|TRBV28
CASSLSGQGVTYEQYF
TGTGCCAGCAGTTTATCGGGACAGGGGGTAACCTACGAGCAGTACTTC
>TRBJ1-5|many|NA|TRBV5-8
CASRLLGGQPQHF
TGTGCCAGCAGATTACTCGGGGGGCAGCCCCAGCATTTT
>TRBJ1-4|many|TRBD1|TRBV28
CASSSPGQGGEKLFF
TGTGCCAGCTCTAGTCCGGGACAGGGCGGAGAAAAACTGTTTTTT
>TRBJ2-7|many|TRBD2|TRBV9
CASSPGLVPSYEQYF
TGTGCCAGCAGCCCTGGACTAGTTCCCTCCTACGAGCAGTACTTC
>TRBJ2-1|many|TRBD2|TRBV29-1
CSVASGTHNEQFF
TGCAGCGTTGCTAGCGGGACTCACAATGAGCAGTTCTTC
>TRBJ2-2|many|NA|TRBV4-2
CASSHLQGGTGELFF
TGTGCCAGCAGCCATTTACAGGGCGGCACCGGGGAGCTGTTTTTT
>TRBJ2-3|many|TRBD1|TRBV28
CASSSGTGKGSTDTQYF
TGTGCCAGCAGTTCTGGGACAGGGAAGGGCTCCACAGATACGCAGTATTTT
>TRBJ1-2|many|TRBD1|TRBV29-1
CSVEDNVGQEVYGYTF
TGCAGCGTTGAAGATAATGTAGGACAGGAGGTGTACGGCTACACCTTC
>TRBJ1-1|many|NA|TRBV29-1
CSVGEGVNTEAFF
TGCAGCGTCGGGGAGGGGGTGAACACTGAAGCTTTCTTT
>TRBJ2-5|few|TRBD2|TRBV28
CASTPLSRASGAQETQYF
TGTGCCAGCACCCCCCTTAGTAGGGCTAGCGGGGCGCAAGAGACCCAGTACTTC
>TRBJ1-2|many|NA|TRBV27
CASSLLGQKYGYTF
TGTGCCAGCAGTTTACTAGGACAGAAATATGGCTACACCTTC
>TRBJ1-1|many|NA|TRBV4-1
CASSQGESEAFF
TGCGCCAGCAGCCAAGGGGAGAGTGAAGCTTTCTTT
>TRBJ1-2|many|NA|TRBV18
CASSIRRDGYTF
TGTGCCAGCTCAATACGCAGGGATGGCTACACCTTC
>TRBJ1-2|many|TRBD1|TRBV6-5
CASRNVDRDGYTF
TGTGCCAGCAGAAACGTGGACAGGGACGGCTACACCTTC
>TRBJ2-1|many|TRBD1|TRBV9
CASSGQGSYNEQFF
TGTGCCAGCAGCGGACAGGGATCCTACAATGAGCAGTTCTTC
>TRBJ2-7|many|TRBD2|TRBV29-1
CSLGTIPVVAYEQYF
TGCAGCCTCGGGACTATCCCGGTCGTAGCCTACGAGCAGTACTTC
>TRBJ2-2|many|NA|TRBV10-3
CAIRAWTPENTGELFF
TGTGCCATCAGGGCCTGGACACCTGAGAACACCGGGGAGCTGTTTTTT
>TRBJ2-6|many|NA|TRBV27
CASSFGSGANVLTF
TGTGCCAGCAGTTTTGGGAGCGGGGCCAACGTCCTGACTTTC
>TRBJ2-3|many|NA|TRBV7-8
CASSLLAQTTDTQYF
TGTGCCAGCAGCTTACTAGCGCAAACGACAGATACGCAGTATTTT
>TRBJ1-2|many|NA|TRBV7-9
CASSVGLITNYGYTF
TGTGCCAGCAGCGTGGGCCTTATAACCAACTATGGCTACACCTTC
>TRBJ2-2|many|TRBD2|TRBV5-4
CASSLRTSGNTGELFF
TGTGCCAGCAGTCTACGGACTAGCGGGAACACCGGGGAGCTGTTTTTT
>TRBJ2-1|many|TRBD2|TRBV7-3
CASSQGTSGLGEQFF
TGTGCCAGCAGCCAAGGGACTAGCGGGCTCGGTGAGCAGTTCTTC
>TRBJ1-1|many|TRBD1|TRBV19
CASSIDDRGTEAFF
TGTGCCAGTAGTATAGATGACAGGGGCACTGAAGCTTTCTTT
>TRBJ2-7|many|TRBD1|TRBV14
CASSPLGTGSYEQYF
TGTGCCAGCAGCCCCCTCGGGACAGGGAGCTACGAGCAGTACTTC
>TRBJ1-5|many|NA|TRBV7-2
CASSLMGGNQPQHF
TGTGCCAGCAGCTTAATGGGAGGCAATCAGCCCCAGCATTTT
>TRBJ2-3|many|NA|TRBV15
CATELGVAADTQYF
TGTGCCACCGAGCTAGGGGTAGCGGCAGATACGCAGTATTTT
>TRBJ1-1|many|NA|TRBV18
CASSPERGGTEAFF
TGTGCCAGCTCACCAGAAAGGGGGGGCACTGAAGCTTTCTTT
>TRBJ2-5|many|TRBD1|TRBV30
CAWRPWTGSRETQYF
TGTGCCTGGAGACCTTGGACAGGGAGTAGGGAGACCCAGTACTTC